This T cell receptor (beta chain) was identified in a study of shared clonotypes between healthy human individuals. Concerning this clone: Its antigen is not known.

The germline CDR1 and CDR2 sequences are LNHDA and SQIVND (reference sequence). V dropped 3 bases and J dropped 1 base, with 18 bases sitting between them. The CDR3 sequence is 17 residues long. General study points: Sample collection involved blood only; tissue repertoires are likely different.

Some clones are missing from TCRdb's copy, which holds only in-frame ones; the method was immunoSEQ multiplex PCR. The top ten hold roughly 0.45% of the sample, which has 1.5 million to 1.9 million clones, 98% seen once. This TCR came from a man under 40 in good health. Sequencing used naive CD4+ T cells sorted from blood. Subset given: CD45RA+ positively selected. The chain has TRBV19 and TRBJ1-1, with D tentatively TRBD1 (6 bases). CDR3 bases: TGTGCCAGTAGTATTATTCTAAGGGGGGCACGGAACACTGAAGCTTTCTTT. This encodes CASSIILRGARNTEAFF.